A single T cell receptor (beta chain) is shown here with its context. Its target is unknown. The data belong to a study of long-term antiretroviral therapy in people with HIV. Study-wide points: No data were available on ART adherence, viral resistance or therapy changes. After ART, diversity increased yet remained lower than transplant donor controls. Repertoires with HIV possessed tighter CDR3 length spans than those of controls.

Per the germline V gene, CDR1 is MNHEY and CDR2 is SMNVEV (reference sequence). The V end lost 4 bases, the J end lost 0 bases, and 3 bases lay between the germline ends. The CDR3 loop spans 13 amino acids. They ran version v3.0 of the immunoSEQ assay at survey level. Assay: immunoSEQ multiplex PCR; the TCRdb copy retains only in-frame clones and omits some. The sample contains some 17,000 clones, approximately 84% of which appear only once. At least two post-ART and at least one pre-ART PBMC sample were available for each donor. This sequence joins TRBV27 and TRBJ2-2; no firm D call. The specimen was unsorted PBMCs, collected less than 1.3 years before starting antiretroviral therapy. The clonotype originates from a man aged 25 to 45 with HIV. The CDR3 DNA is TGTGCCAGCAGTTGGGCGAACACCGGGGAGCTGTTTTTT. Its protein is CASSWANTGELFF.